These 15 T cell receptor beta chains were all obtained from the same sample, sequenced in a study of T cell repertoires and HLA-DP antigens. Their antigens are not known. TCRdb's copy holds only in-frame clones and misses some; the assay was immunoSEQ multiplex PCR. The table shows 55,000 to 80,000 clones, with roughly 77% occurring only once. Sequencing used CD4+ T cells from PBMCs. The receptors originated from a man aged 60 to 69 in good health and CMV-seronegative.

This chain links TRBV7-2 with TRBJ2-2, with TRBD1 identical over 7 bases. CDR3 size: 15 residues. Per germline, CDR1 SGHTA and CDR2 FQGNSA. The V gene end was trimmed by 2 bases and the J gene end by 4 bases; junction bases not matched to a gene: 4. In nucleotides, the CDR3 is TGTGCCAGCAGCTTAAACGCAGGGGGCACCGGGGAGCTGTTTTTT. Its translation is CASSLNAGGTGELFF. The full variable domain, with the rest looked up from reference TRBV7-2 and TRBJ2-2, is GAGVSQSPSNKVTEKGKDVELRCDPISGHTALYWYRQSLGQGLEFLIYFQGNSAPDKSGLPSDRFSAERTGGSVSTLTIQRTQQEDSAVYLCASSLNAGGTGELFFGEGSRLTVL.

The chain is built from TRBV28 and TRBJ2-5; 7 bases line up with TRBD2. The germline V gene encodes CDR1 MDHEN and CDR2 SYDVKM. This CDR3 contains 14 residues. Germline trimming cut 2 bases from V and 0 bases from J; bases unmatched to any gene: 0. The CDR3 here is CASSLGGDQETQYF. Here the CDR3 DNA reads TGTGCCAGCAGTTTAGGGGGGGACCAAGAGACCCAGTACTTC. Filled out from reference TRBV28 and TRBJ2-5, the complete variable domain reads DVKVTQSSRYLVKRTGEKVFLECVQDMDHENMFWYRQDPGLGLRLIYFSYDVKMKEKGDIPEGYSVSREKKERFSLILESASTNQTSMYLCASSLGGDQETQYFGPGTRLLVL.

This chain connects TRBV14 to TRBJ2-7; D is ambiguous. The V end was cut by 0 bases, the J end by 8 bases, with 11 bases between. The CDR3 is made up of 13 amino acids. CDR1 is SGHDN, CDR2 FVKESK, per germline. The CDR3 sequence is CASSQDLRDKQYF. Here the CDR3 DNA reads TGTGCCAGCAGCCAAGATCTAAGGGATAAGCAGTACTTC. The full variable domain, completed using reference TRBV14 and TRBJ2-7, is EAGVTQFPSHSVIEKGQTVTLRCDPISGHDNLYWYRRVMGKEIKFLLHFVKESKQDESGMPNNRFLAERTGGTYSTLKVQPAELEDSGVYFCASSQDLRDKQYFGPGTRLTVT.

V is TRBV19 and J is TRBJ1-1; TRBD1 aligns across 9 bases. V lost 5 bases to trimming and J lost 5 bases; unmatched junction nucleotides: 3. This CDR3 contains 13 residues. Looked up from germline, CDR1 is LNHDA and CDR2 is SQIVND (reference sequence). CDR3 in amino acids: CASSLTGGTEAFF. The CDR3 nucleotides are TGTGCCAGTAGTTTGACAGGGGGGACTGAAGCTTTCTTT.

This clone was observed a few times. Here the CDR3 reads CASSGNSGGTYNEQFF. The CDR3 coding sequence is TGTGCCAGCAGCGGGAATAGCGGGGGAACCTACAATGAGCAGTTCTTC. This chain links TRBV5-4 with TRBJ2-1; 9 bases line up with TRBD2. The CDR3 is 16 residues long. The germline V gene encodes CDR1 SGHNT and CDR2 YYREEE (reference sequence). With 4 bases clipped from V and 2 bases from J, the junction kept 7 bases outside the gene matches.

The V gene is TRBV27, the J gene TRBJ2-3; tentatively, D is TRBD1 (5 bases). Germline CDR1 MNHEY, CDR2 SMNVEV (reference sequence). This CDR3 is 15 amino acids long. Trimming pared 5 bases from V and 0 bases from J, leaving 12 bases between. CDR3 amino acids: CASSAQGFSTDTQYF. In DNA, the CDR3 is TGTGCCAGCAGTGCCCAGGGTTTCAGCACAGATACGCAGTATTTT.

The V call is TRBV5-6, the J call TRBJ2-7; D might be TRBD2 (5 bases). This CDR3 is 15 amino acids long. The germline V and J ends were trimmed by 5 bases and 1 base, with 16 bases remaining between them. CDR1 is SGHDT and CDR2 is YYEEEE in the germline V gene. The CDR3 DNA sequence: TGTGCCAGCAGAAGGATGGACTTGCCTTCCTACGAGCAGTACGTC. This codes for CASRRMDLPSYEQYV.

CDR3 amino acids: CASSPQRAGPTNQPQHF. Here the CDR3 DNA reads TGTGCCAGCTCACCCCAGAGGGCAGGCCCCACAAATCAGCCCCAGCATTTT. V and J are TRBV18 and TRBJ1-5, with D uncertain. The CDR3 has 17 residues. CDR1 and CDR2 (germline): KGHSH, LQKENI. Trimming removed 3 bases at V and 4 bases at J, with 19 bases between.

This clone turned up a few times. The chain combines TRBV4-1 with TRBJ2-7; 11 bases are shared with TRBD1. V was pared by 1 base and J by 3 bases, with 2 bases of the junction left unmatched. Germline V gives CDR1 MGHRA, CDR2 YSYEKL. This CDR3 is built from 15 residues. In DNA form, the CDR3 reads TGCGCCAGCAGCCAAGCTGGGACAGGGGGCTACGAGCAGTACTTC. Its protein product is CASSQAGTGGYEQYF.

The J gene is TRBJ2-1, the V gene TRBV11-2; D is unclear. V was cut by 3 bases and J by 7 bases, with 4 bases left in between. The length of the CDR3 is 11 residues. Germline V lookup: CDR1 SGHAT, CDR2 FQNNGV. The CDR3 loop is CASSLENEQFF. In DNA form, the CDR3 reads TGTGCCAGCAGCTTGGAAAATGAGCAGTTCTTC.

V is TRBV13 and J is TRBJ2-3, with D hard to call. V was cut by 5 bases and J by 0 bases, with 9 bases left in between. In germline, CDR1 is PRHDT, CDR2 FYEKMQ (reference sequence). This CDR3 spans 14 amino acids. The CDR3 region has the DNA TGTGCCAGCAGCCTTGGACGGAGCACAGATACGCAGTATTTT. It yields the protein CASSLGRSTDTQYF.

J is TRBJ2-3 and V is TRBV4-3; D is perhaps TRBD1 or TRBD2 (5 bases each). Germline lookup yields CDR1 LGHNA and CDR2 YSLEER. Trimming took off 0 bases at V and 2 bases at J, with 12 bases between the two ends. CDR3 length equals 16 residues. Here the CDR3 reads CASSQEPWGNTDTQYF. Here the CDR3 DNA reads TGCGCCAGCAGCCAAGAACCTTGGGGGAACACAGATACGCAGTATTTT.

The chain has TRBV5-1 and TRBJ2-5; weak D call: TRBD1 (5 bases). Trimming took off 3 bases at V and 1 base at J, with 13 bases between the two ends. The CDR3 runs to 15 residues. Germline CDR1 is SGHRS and CDR2 is YFSETQ. Here the CDR3 reads CASSSSGARQETQYF. CDR3 sequence (DNA): TGCGCCAGCAGCTCGTCTGGGGCCCGCCAAGAGACCCAGTACTTC.

The chain employs TRBV5-1 and TRBJ2-3; D not resolved. The CDR3 length is 13 residues. Germline CDR1 and CDR2: SGHRS and YFSETQ. V was pared by 5 bases and J by 2 bases, with 9 bases between. CDR3 residues: CASRDRNTDTQYF. For the CDR3, the DNA is TGCGCCAGCAGGGATCGAAACACAGATACGCAGTATTTT.

The V gene is TRBV7-9, the J gene TRBJ2-5; TRBD1 aligns across 7 bases. Per germline, CDR1 SEHNR and CDR2 FQNEAQ (reference sequence). The V segment lost 1 base and the J segment 2 bases; nucleotides outside the gene matches: 7. The CDR3 sequence is 16 residues long. Here the CDR3 DNA reads TGTGCCAGCAGCTTAGGCCGACAGGGAAGTCAAGAGACCCAGTACTTC. Protein sequence: CASSLGRQGSQETQYF.